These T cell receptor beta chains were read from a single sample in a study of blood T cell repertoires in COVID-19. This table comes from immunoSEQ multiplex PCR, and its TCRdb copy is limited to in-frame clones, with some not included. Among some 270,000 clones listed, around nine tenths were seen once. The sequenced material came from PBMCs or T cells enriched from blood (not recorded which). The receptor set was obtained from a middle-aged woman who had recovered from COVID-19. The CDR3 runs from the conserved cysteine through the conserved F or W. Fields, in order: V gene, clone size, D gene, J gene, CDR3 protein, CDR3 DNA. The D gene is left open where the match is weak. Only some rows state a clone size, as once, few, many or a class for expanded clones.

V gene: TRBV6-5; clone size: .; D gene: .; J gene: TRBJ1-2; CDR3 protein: CASSPTEGVGYTF; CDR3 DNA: TGTGCCAGCAGTCCCACCGAAGGGGTGGGCTACACCTTC
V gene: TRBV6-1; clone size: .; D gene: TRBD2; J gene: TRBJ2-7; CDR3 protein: CASSERAGGPIKQYF; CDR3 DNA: TGTGCCAGCAGTGAACGCGCGGGAGGGCCTATCAAGCAGTACTTC
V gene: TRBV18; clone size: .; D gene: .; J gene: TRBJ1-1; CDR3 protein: CASSPGGGDTEAFF; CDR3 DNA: TGTGCCAGCTCACCAGGTGGGGGGGACACTGAAGCTTTCTTT
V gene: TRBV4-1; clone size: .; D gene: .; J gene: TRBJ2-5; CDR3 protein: CASSQDGRQGNYQETQYF; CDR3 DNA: TGCGCCAGCAGCCAAGATGGTAGGCAGGGGAATTATCAAGAGACCCAGTACTTC
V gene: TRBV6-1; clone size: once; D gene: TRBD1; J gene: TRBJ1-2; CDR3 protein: CASSEFPGVGQAGGYGYTF; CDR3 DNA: TGTGCCAGCAGTGAATTCCCCGGGGTTGGACAGGCCGGGGGCTATGGCTACACCTTC
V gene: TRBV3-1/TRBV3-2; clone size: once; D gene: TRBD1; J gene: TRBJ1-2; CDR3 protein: CASSQARGRGHIYGYTF; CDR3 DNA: TGTGCCAGCAGCCAAGCACGGGGCAGGGGGCATATCTATGGCTACACCTTC
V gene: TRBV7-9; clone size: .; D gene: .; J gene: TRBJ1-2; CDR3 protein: CASSLAKDTYGYTF; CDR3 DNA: TGTGCCAGCAGCTTAGCAAAGGACACCTATGGCTACACCTTC
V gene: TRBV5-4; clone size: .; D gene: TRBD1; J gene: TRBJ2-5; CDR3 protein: CASSARTGQETQYF; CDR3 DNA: TGTGCCAGCAGCGCCCGGACAGGACAAGAGACCCAGTACTTC
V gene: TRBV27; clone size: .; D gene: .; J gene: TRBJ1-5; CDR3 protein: CASSLGHRNQPQHF; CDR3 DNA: TGTGCCAGCAGTTTGGGCCACCGCAATCAGCCCCAGCATTTT
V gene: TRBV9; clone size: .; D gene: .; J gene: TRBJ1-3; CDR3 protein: CASSVAPLGSGNTIYF; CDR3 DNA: TGTGCCAGCAGCGTAGCCCCGCTCGGCTCTGGAAACACCATATATTTT
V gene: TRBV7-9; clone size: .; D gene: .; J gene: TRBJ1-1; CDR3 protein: CASSADRYTEAFF; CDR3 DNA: TGTGCCAGCAGCGCCGACAGATACACTGAAGCTTTCTTT
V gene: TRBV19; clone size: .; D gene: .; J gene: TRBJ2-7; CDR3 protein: CASSIPLGVAAYEQYF; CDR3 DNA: TGTGCCAGTAGTATACCCCTCGGGGTTGCGGCCTACGAGCAGTACTTC
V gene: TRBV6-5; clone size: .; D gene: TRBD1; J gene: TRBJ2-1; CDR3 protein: CASSSGPGQREQFF; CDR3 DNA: TGTGCCAGCAGCTCCGGACCGGGACAGCGGGAGCAGTTCTTC
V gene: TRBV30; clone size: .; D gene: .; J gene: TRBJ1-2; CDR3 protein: CAWSVQGGSYGYTF; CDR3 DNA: TGTGCCTGGAGTGTACAAGGGGGTTCCTATGGCTACACCTTC
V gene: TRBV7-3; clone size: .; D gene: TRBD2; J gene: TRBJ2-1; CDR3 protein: CASSLSGTKQFF; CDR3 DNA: TGTGCCAGCAGCCTTAGCGGGACTAAGCAGTTCTTC
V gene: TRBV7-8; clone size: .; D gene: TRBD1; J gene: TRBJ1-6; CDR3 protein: CASSLRLLGGSSPLHF; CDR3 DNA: TGTGCCAGCAGCTTACGGCTGCTAGGGGGCAGTTCACCCCTCCACTTT
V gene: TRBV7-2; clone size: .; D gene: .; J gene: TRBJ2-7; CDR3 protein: CASSFDSTNPREQYF; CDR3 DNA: TGTGCCAGCAGCTTTGACTCTACTAATCCCCGCGAGCAGTACTTC
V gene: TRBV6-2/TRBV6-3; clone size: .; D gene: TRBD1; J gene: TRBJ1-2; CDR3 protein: CASSPGQVNYGYTF; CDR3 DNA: TGTGCCAGCAGCCCGGGACAGGTTAACTATGGCTACACCTTC
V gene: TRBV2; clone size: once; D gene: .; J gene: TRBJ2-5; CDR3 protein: CASQIYREETQYF; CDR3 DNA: TGTGCCAGCCAAATATACAGGGAAGAGACCCAGTACTTC
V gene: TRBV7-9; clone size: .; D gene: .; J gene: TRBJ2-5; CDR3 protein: CASSLSFETQYF; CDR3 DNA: TGTGCCAGCAGCTTGAGTTTCGAGACCCAGTACTTC
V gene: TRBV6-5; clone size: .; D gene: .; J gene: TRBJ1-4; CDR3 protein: CASSSRGTNEKLFF; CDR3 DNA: TGTGCCAGCAGTTCCCGGGGGACTAATGAAAAACTGTTTTTT
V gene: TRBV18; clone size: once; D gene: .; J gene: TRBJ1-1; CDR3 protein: CASSPLPGVNTEAFF; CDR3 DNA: TGTGCCAGCTCACCATTACCAGGGGTGAACACTGAAGCTTTCTTT
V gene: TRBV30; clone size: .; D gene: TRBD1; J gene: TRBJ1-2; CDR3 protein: CAWLPRDRVYGYTF; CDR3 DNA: TGTGCCTGGTTACCCCGGGACAGGGTCTATGGCTACACCTTC
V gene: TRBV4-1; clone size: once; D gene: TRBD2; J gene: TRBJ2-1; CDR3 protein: CASSHPMGLAGGSSYNEQFF; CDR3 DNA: TGCGCCAGCAGCCACCCCATGGGACTAGCGGGAGGGAGCTCCTACAATGAGCAGTTCTTC
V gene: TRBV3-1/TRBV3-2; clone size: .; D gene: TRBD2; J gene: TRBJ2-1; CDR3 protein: CASSQASGRSYNEQFF; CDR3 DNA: TGTGCCAGCAGCCAAGCGAGCGGGAGGTCCTACAATGAGCAGTTCTTC
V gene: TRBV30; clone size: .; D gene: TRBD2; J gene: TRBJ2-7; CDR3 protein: CAWSVAGGPHEQYF; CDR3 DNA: TGTGCCTGGAGTGTGGCGGGAGGGCCTCACGAGCAGTACTTC
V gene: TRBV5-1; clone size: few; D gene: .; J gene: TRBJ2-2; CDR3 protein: CASSGQPNTGELFF; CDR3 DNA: TGCGCCAGCAGCGGACAGCCGAACACCGGGGAGCTGTTTTTT
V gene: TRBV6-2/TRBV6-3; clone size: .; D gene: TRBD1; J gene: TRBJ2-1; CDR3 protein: CASSSLSRGLSYNEQFF; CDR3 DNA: TGTGCCAGCAGTTCCCTTTCCAGGGGGCTTTCCTATAATGAGCAGTTCTTC
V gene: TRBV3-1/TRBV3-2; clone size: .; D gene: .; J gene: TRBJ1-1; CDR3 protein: CASSLRTANTEAFF; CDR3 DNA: TGTGCCAGCAGCCTCAGGACAGCGAACACTGAAGCTTTCTTT
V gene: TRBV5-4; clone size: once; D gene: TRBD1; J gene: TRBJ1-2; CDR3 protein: CASSLGGTGVGYTF; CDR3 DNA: TGTGCCAGCAGCTTGGGCGGGACAGGGGTCGGCTACACCTTC
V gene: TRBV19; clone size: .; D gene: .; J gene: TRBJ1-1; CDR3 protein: CASRSIVNTEAFF; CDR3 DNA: TGTGCCAGTAGGAGCATTGTGAACACTGAAGCTTTCTTT
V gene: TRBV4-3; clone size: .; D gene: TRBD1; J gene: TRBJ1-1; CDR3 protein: CASSQAPGQYIKAFF; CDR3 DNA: TGCGCCAGCAGCCAAGCCCCGGGACAGTACATTAAAGCTTTCTTT
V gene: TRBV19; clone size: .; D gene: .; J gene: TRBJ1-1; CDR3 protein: CASSILQKHTEAFF; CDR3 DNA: TGTGCCAGTAGTATACTACAGAAACACACTGAAGCTTTCTTT
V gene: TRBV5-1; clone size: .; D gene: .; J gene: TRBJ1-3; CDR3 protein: CASSLEGGLGNTIYF; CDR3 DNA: TGCGCCAGCAGCTTGGAAGGAGGTTTGGGAAACACCATATATTTT
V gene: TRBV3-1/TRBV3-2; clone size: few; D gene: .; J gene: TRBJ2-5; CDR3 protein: CASSLRETQYF; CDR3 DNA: TGTGCCAGCAGCCTCCGGGAGACCCAGTACTTC
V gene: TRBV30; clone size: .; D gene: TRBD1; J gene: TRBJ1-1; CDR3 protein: CAWSLARGLVAFF; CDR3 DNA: TGTGCCTGGAGTTTAGCCAGGGGGCTCGTAGCTTTCTTT
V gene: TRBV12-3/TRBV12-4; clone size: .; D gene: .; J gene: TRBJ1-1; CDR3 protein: CASREAGVAFF; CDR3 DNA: TGTGCCAGCAGAGAAGCCGGGGTGGCTTTCTTT
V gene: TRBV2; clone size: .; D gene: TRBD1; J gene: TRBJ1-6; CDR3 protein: CASIRDRDNSPLHF; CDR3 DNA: TGTGCCAGTATCCGGGACAGGGATAATTCACCCCTCCACTTT
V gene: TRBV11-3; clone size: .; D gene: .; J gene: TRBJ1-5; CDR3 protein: CASSSKRAQVPSRQPQHF; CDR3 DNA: TGTGCCAGCAGCTCTAAAAGGGCACAGGTCCCCTCACGGCAGCCCCAGCATTTT